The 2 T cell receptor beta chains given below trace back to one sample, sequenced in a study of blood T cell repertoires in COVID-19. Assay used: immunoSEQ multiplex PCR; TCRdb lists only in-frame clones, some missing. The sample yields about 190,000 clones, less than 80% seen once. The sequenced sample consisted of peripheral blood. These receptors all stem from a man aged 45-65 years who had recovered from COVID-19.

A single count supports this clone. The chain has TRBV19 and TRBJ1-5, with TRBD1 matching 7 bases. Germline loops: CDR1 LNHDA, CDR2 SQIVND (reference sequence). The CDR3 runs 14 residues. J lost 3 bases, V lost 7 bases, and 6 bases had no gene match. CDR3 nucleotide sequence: TGTGCCAGTACTCCAGACAGGGACAATCAGCCCCAGCATTTT. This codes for CASTPDRDNQPQHF.

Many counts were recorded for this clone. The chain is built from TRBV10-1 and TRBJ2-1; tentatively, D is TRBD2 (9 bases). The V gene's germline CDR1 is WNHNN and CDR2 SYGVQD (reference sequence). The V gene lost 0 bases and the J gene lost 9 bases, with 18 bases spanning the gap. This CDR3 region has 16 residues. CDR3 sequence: CASSESTGASGIEQFF. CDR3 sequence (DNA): TGCGCCAGCAGTGAGTCGACAGGGGCTAGCGGGATTGAGCAGTTCTTC.